This T cell receptor (beta chain) originates from a study of post-analysis software for immune sequencing data. Study context: The disease courses covered relapsing-remitting, secondary progressive and progressive-relapsing multiple sclerosis. Overall study results and limits: When patients were compared with controls, 4 or 5 TRBV segments were more frequent, TRBV5-6, TRBV5-1 and TRBV20-1 among them.

The library was made from cDNA and included unique molecular identifiers. Roughly 500,000 cDNA molecules were obtained per 1 to 10 million input T cells. One entry per CDR3 protein, called by TCRdb with MiXCR from the PCR reads. This sample has about 620,000 distinct CDR3 sequences, with about 44% found just once. Germline CDR1 SGHKS, CDR2 YYEKEE (reference sequence). The CDR3 is 12 residues long. Trimming took off 7 bases at V and 4 bases at J, with 12 bases between the two ends. This clonotype has just a few counts. Its antigen is currently unknown. Material for sequencing was blood. This sequence originates from a girl aged 10 to 17 with multiple sclerosis. The chain combines TRBV5-5 with TRBJ2-7; no definite D call. The CDR3 loop reads CASGVPPYEQYF. The CDR3 nucleotides read TGTGCCAGCGGGGTACCACCTTACGAGCAGTACTTC.